Sequencing of this TCR beta chain was carried out in a study of cytomegalovirus exposure and HLA in healthy donors. Researchers ran the PCR with 60 Vbeta and 13 Jbeta primers. Only in-frame clones appear in the TCRdb table, and some are missing; sequencing was by immunoSEQ multiplex PCR. The table lists roughly 150,000 clones, roughly 75% of them singletons, with over 2.5% in the top ten. The CDR3 extends over 15 amino acids. Germline V gene lookup returns CDR1 WSHSY and CDR2 SAAADI. With 2 bases clipped from V and 5 bases from J, the junction kept 6 bases outside the gene matches. Sequenced: PBMCs. This clonotype was obtained from a female donor in good health and CMV-seronegative. The rearrangement uses TRBV10-2 and TRBJ2-7, with TRBD2 identical over 10 bases. This CDR3 is CASSEVKGLADEQYF. The CDR3 DNA follows: TGCGCCAGCAGTGAGGTTAAAGGACTAGCGGACGAGCAGTACTTC.